The 32 T cell receptor beta chains reported below all come from one sample, sequenced in a study of blood T cell repertoires in COVID-19. The table came from immunoSEQ multiplex PCR; TCRdb's copy has only in-frame clones and leaves some out. This sample has about 670,000 clones, with approximately 90% found just once. The source material was peripheral blood. The receptors were sampled from a woman aged 18-35 years with acute or convalescent COVID-19.

This rearrangement joins TRBV6-6 to TRBJ1-2; 9 positions match TRBD1. Germline V gives CDR1 MNHNY, CDR2 SVGAGI (reference sequence). The CDR3 has 14 residues. J lost 6 bases, V lost 2 bases, and 4 bases had no gene match. The CDR3 nucleotides read TGTGCCAGCAGTTACGGGGGACAGGGTGATGGCTACACCTTC. Encoded protein: CASSYGGQGDGYTF.

As concerns this clone: The same CDR3 is also encoded by other DNA sequences in this sample. The CDR3 sequence is CSVDRDRGTEAFF. The CDR3 DNA reads as TGCAGCGTTGACCGGGACAGGGGGACTGAAGCTTTCTTT. The chain uses TRBV29-1 and TRBJ1-1; 11 nucleotides align to TRBD1. Germline V gene sequence: CDR1 SQVTM, CDR2 ANQGSEA. The junction had 2 bases not matched to a gene; V was cut back by 3 bases and J by 5 bases. This CDR3 has 13 residues.

The table lists this clone with a count of one. The same CDR3 is also encoded by other DNA sequences in this sample. The chain has TRBV30 and TRBJ1-5, with TRBD1 as a possible D gene (5 bases). The V end lost 1 base, the J end lost 6 bases, and 10 bases lay between the germline ends. The CDR3 sequence is 13 residues long. Per the germline V gene, CDR1 is GTSNPN and CDR2 is SVGIG (reference sequence). The CDR3, as DNA: TGTGCCTGGAGTGGGCAGGGTGGTCAGCCCCAGCATTTT. This codes for CAWSGQGGQPQHF.

The rearrangement links TRBV6-5 to TRBJ1-2; D may be TRBD1 (6 bases). This CDR3 has 15 residues. V lost 2 bases and J 7 bases, leaving 17 bases between the germline ends. Germline loops: CDR1 MNHEY, CDR2 SVGAGI. The CDR3 nucleotides are TGTGCCAGCAGTTACGACAGGCTGCCTTCGGGTGGCTACACCTTC. Amino acid sequence: CASSYDRLPSGGYTF.

About this clone itself: The same CDR3 can be traced to other DNA sequences in this sample. The chain couples TRBV19 to TRBJ2-7, with TRBD2 matching over 8 bases. V shed 4 bases and J 3 bases; nucleotides not matched to a gene: 8. The CDR3 consists of 15 residues. Germline CDR1 reads LNHDA; CDR2 reads SQIVND (reference sequence). CDR3 region: CASSTQGRGDYEQYF. CDR3 coding DNA: TGTGCCAGTAGTACCCAGGGGCGGGGGGACTACGAGCAGTACTTC.

The chain recombines TRBV3-1 (or the pseudogene TRBV3-2) with TRBJ1-1, with unresolved D. V lost 3 bases to trimming and J lost 3 bases, with 17 bases between them. This CDR3 region has 16 residues. Germline CDR1 is LGHDT and CDR2 is YNNKEL (reference sequence). The CDR3 here is CASSHPSRGVYTEAFF. CDR3 bases: TGTGCCAGCAGCCATCCCTCCCGGGGAGTTTACACTGAAGCTTTCTTT.

This clone appeared once. V gene TRBV7-8 combines with J gene TRBJ1-4, with D possibly being TRBD1 (5 bases). The length of the CDR3 is 12 residues. V gave up 5 bases and J gave up 11 bases, with 12 bases separating them. Germline V gene sequence: CDR1 SGHVS, CDR2 FQNEAQ. CDR3 amino acids: CASSENGGKLFF. Written as DNA, the CDR3 is TGTGCCAGCAGCGAGAATGGGGGGAAACTGTTTTTT.

This sequence joins TRBV4-1 and TRBJ1-2; D unclear. This CDR3 has 16 residues. The V and J ends lost 3 bases and 1 base respectively, with 15 bases between them. In germline, CDR1 is MGHRA, CDR2 YSYEKL. CDR3 residues: CASSHDWPRINYGYTF. The CDR3 DNA reads as TGCGCCAGCAGCCATGACTGGCCGCGGATTAACTATGGCTACACCTTC.

This clone was observed once. The chain has TRBV7-2 and TRBJ2-1; tentatively, D is TRBD2 (6 bases). The CDR3 loop spans 16 amino acids. The ends were cut back, 5 bases at V and 7 bases at J, with 21 bases in the middle. The V gene's germline CDR1 is SGHTA and CDR2 FQGNSA. CDR3 coding DNA: TGTGCCAGCAGCCATCCCGGGAGAAATCTTCGGAATGAGCAGTTCTTC. Amino acids: CASSHPGRNLRNEQFF.

The chain is built from TRBV21-1 and TRBJ1-5; TRBD1, the table's D call, was not compared with the DNA. TRBV21-1 is a known pseudogene. The CDR3 has 15 residues. The CDR3 DNA reads as TGTGCCAGCAGTCCCCGGGACAGGGGGAATCAGCCCCAGCATTTT. Residues: CASSPRDRGNQPQHF.

The J gene is TRBJ2-5, the V gene TRBV7-9; D uncertain. CDR1 and CDR2 from the germline V gene are SEHNR and FQNEAQ (reference sequence). The V and J ends lost 3 bases and 2 bases respectively, with 13 bases between them. The CDR3 extends over 15 amino acids. CDR3 sequence reads: CASSLRYGPQETQYF. CDR3 DNA sequence: TGTGCCAGCAGCTTGAGGTACGGCCCTCAAGAGACCCAGTACTTC.

The chain uses TRBV6-4 and TRBJ1-4; TRBD1 matches 9 bases. Trimming cost V 3 bases and J 5 bases; bases outside gene matches: 1. The CDR3 has 14 amino acids. Germline CDR1 reads MRHNA; CDR2 reads SNTAGT. The CDR3 region is CASSEGQGNEKLFF. The CDR3 DNA reads as TGTGCCAGCAGTGAGGGACAGGGCAATGAAAAACTGTTTTTT.

The chain combines TRBV7-2 with TRBJ1-4, with D possibly TRBD1 on 6 matching bases. The CDR3 totals 14 residues. Per the germline V gene, CDR1 is SGHTA and CDR2 is FQGNSA. V was clipped by 5 bases and J by 7 bases, with 14 bases between them. CDR3 loop: CASSLQGRGEKLFF. DNA for the CDR3: TGTGCCAGCAGCCTACAGGGAAGAGGTGAAAAACTGTTTTTT.

The chain couples TRBV6-2 or TRBV6-3 to TRBJ1-2; possible D gene TRBD1, 5 bases. With 2 bases removed from V and 7 bases from J, the gap between germline ends came to 11 bases. The CDR3 length is 13 residues. Germline CDR1 is MNHEY and CDR2 is SVGEGT. The DNA for the CDR3 is TGTGCCAGCAGTTACCTCCAGGGAGGTGGCTACACCTTC. Translated: CASSYLQGGGYTF.

This clone has just one count. The CDR3 nucleotides are TGTGCCTGGAGAGGTCGTGGGGGCGCAGGCCATGGCTACACCTTC. It translates to CAWRGRGGAGHGYTF. This chain links TRBV30 with TRBJ1-2, with D possibly matching TRBD1 (6 bases). Germline CDR1 is GTSNPN and CDR2 is SVGIG (reference sequence). This CDR3 comprises 15 residues. The ends were cut back, 3 bases at V and 6 bases at J, with 20 bases in the middle.

In its sample, this clone was seen once. The chain couples TRBV19 to TRBJ1-4; 10 nucleotides align to TRBD1. Germline CDR1 LNHDA, CDR2 SQIVND (reference sequence). This CDR3 is 17 amino acids long. The trim removed 1 base at V and 5 bases at J, leaving 7 bases unmatched. The chain's CDR3 is CASSIAIGTGVNEKLFF. The CDR3 DNA is TGTGCCAGTAGTATAGCTATTGGGACAGGGGTAAATGAAAAACTGTTTTTT.

The chain has TRBV27 and TRBJ2-7, with 7 nucleotides matching TRBD1. CDR3 length: 14 residues. The germline V gene has CDR1 MNHEY and CDR2 SMNVEV (reference sequence). Trimming removed 6 bases from V and 0 bases from J; junction bases left unmatched: 5. The chain's CDR3 is CASRMDRISYEQYF. The DNA of the CDR3 is TGTGCCAGCAGGATGGACAGGATCTCCTACGAGCAGTACTTC.

The chain recombines TRBV5-4 with TRBJ2-2; 9 bases match TRBD1. Germline V gene lookup returns CDR1 SGHNT and CDR2 YYREEE (reference sequence). V lost 5 bases and J lost 0; bases outside the gene matches: 2. This CDR3 is 15 amino acids long. This chain's CDR3 is CASSRQGANTGELFF. In nucleotides, the CDR3 is TGTGCCAGCAGTCGACAGGGGGCGAACACCGGGGAGCTGTTTTTT.

The chain uses TRBV5-6 and TRBJ2-7; 9 nucleotides line up with TRBD1. Germline CDR1 reads SGHDT; CDR2 reads YYEEEE. This CDR3 has 14 amino acids. V trimming: 4 bases; J trimming: 7 bases; junction bases outside the gene matches: 9. CDR3 sequence reads: CASSPGTGLQEQYF. DNA for the CDR3: TGTGCCAGCAGCCCGGGGACAGGGCTCCAGGAGCAGTACTTC.

The V and J genes are TRBV6-5 and TRBJ1-6; D call uncertain. The length of the CDR3 is 13 residues. Germline CDR1 reads MNHEY; CDR2 reads SVGAGI. The germline V and J ends were trimmed by 7 bases and 8 bases, with 12 bases remaining between them. CDR3 region: CASIGGRDSPLHF. The CDR3 coding sequence is TGTGCCAGCATAGGAGGGCGGGATTCACCCCTCCACTTT.

The rearrangement joins TRBV19 to TRBJ2-5; tentative D call: TRBD2 (5 bases). There are 15 residues in the CDR3. Trimming removed 3 bases at V and 0 bases at J, with 11 bases between. Germline CDR1 and CDR2: LNHDA and SQIVND (reference sequence). DNA of the CDR3: TGTGCCAGTAGTATGAGGGCCGTATACCAAGAGACCCAGTACTTC. Protein sequence: CASSMRAVYQETQYF.

The chain's CDR3 is CASSSLGGGAADTQYF. The CDR3 region has the DNA TGTGCCAGCAGCTCCCTTGGCGGGGGGGCCGCGGATACGCAGTATTTT. The chain is built from TRBV7-2 and TRBJ2-3, with 9 bases fitting TRBD2. V lost 4 bases to trimming and J lost 6 bases; unmatched junction nucleotides: 11. The CDR3 contains 16 residues. CDR1 and CDR2 (germline): SGHTA, FQGNSA.

V is TRBV21-1 and J is TRBJ1-6; the D call in the table, TRBD1, was not verified against the DNA. TRBV21-1 is reported as a pseudogene. CDR3 size: 14 residues. The CDR3 coding sequence is TGTGCCAGCAGCAATGTCAGGGGGAATTCACCCCTCCACTTT. It specifies CASSNVRGNSPLHF.

This clone was picked up one time. J is TRBJ2-7 and V is TRBV6-5, with D possibly being TRBD2 (6 bases). V lost 6 bases, J lost 2 bases, and 17 bases lay in between. The CDR3 has 15 residues. Germline loops: CDR1 MNHEY, CDR2 SVGAGI. In DNA, the CDR3 is TGTGCCAGCAGAAGGGGAGGAGATGTTGCCTACGAGCAGTACTTC. Its translation is CASRRGGDVAYEQYF.

The genes are TRBV7-9 and TRBJ2-1; D perhaps matches TRBD1 (5 bases). V was trimmed by 1 base and J by 4 bases, leaving 17 bases between them. From germline, CDR1 is SEHNR and CDR2 FQNEAQ (reference sequence). The CDR3 runs to 17 residues. This CDR3 reads CASSLDYRRSLYNEQFF. The CDR3 bases are TGTGCCAGCAGCTTAGATTACAGGCGGTCGCTATACAATGAGCAGTTCTTC.

The V gene is TRBV4-1, the J gene TRBJ2-1; D uncertain. The V gene lost 3 bases and the J gene lost 7 bases, with 13 bases spanning the gap. The CDR3 totals 14 residues. The V gene's germline CDR1 is MGHRA and CDR2 YSYEKL. CDR3 nucleotides: TGCGCCAGCAGCCAGCTCCCCGCGATGAATGAGCAGTTCTTC. This gives the protein CASSQLPAMNEQFF.

The genes are TRBV15 and TRBJ2-2; 10 bases fit TRBD1. The CDR3 runs to 15 residues. Germline CDR1 and CDR2: LNHNV and YYDKDF (reference sequence). The V segment lost 4 bases and the J segment 5 bases; nucleotides outside the gene matches: 4. CDR3 DNA sequence: TGTGCCACCAGCACCGGGACAGGGGTTACCGGGGAGCTGTTTTTT. This sequence encodes CATSTGTGVTGELFF. The full variable domain, completed using reference TRBV15 and TRBJ2-2, is DAMVIQNPRYQVTQFGKPVTLSCSQTLNHNVMYWYQQKSSQAPKLLFHYYDKDFNNEADTPDNFQSRRPNTSFCFLDIRSPGLGDTAMYLCATSTGTGVTGELFFGEGSRLTVL.

This CDR3 reads CASSPSPGGYTF. In nucleotides, the CDR3 is TGTGCCAGCAGTCCCTCCCCGGGGGGCTACACCTTC. The chain uses TRBV28 and TRBJ1-2; D is unresolved. Germline CDR1 is MDHEN and CDR2 is SYDVKM. Trimming took 5 bases from V and 8 from J, leaving 12 bases between them. The CDR3 extends over 12 amino acids.

The chain employs TRBV19 and TRBJ1-1; maybe TRBD1 (5 bases). Trimming pared 2 bases from V and 6 bases from J, leaving 16 bases between. The CDR3 totals 15 residues. Germline V gene sequence: CDR1 LNHDA, CDR2 SQIVND (reference sequence). This CDR3 is CASSILSDSSPEAFF. For the CDR3, the DNA is TGTGCCAGTAGTATATTGAGCGACAGCTCGCCTGAAGCTTTCTTT.

The chain uses TRBV5-6 and TRBJ2-7; D gene ambiguous. V lost 2 bases and J lost 2, with 5 bases in between. CDR1 is SGHDT, CDR2 YYEEEE, per germline. The CDR3 sequence is 12 residues long. DNA of the CDR3: TGTGCCAGCAGCTTTGAGCCCTACGAGCAGTACTTC. Residues: CASSFEPYEQYF.

V usage is TRBV3-1 (or the pseudogene TRBV3-2) and J usage is TRBJ1-4, with 8 bases matching TRBD1. CDR3 length: 15 residues. V shed 4 bases and J 8 bases; nucleotides not matched to a gene: 9. Germline V lookup: CDR1 LGHDT, CDR2 YNNKEL (reference sequence). The CDR3 bases are TGTGCCAGCAGCCTAAACACAGGGGGGTTGGAAAAACTGTTTTTT. It yields the protein CASSLNTGGLEKLFF.

This clone appeared once. At the DNA level, this CDR3 is encoded by other sequences in the same sample as well. The genes are TRBV27 and TRBJ1-4, with 10 bases fitting TRBD1. Looked up from germline, CDR1 is MNHEY and CDR2 is SMNVEV (reference sequence). The trim removed 2 bases at V and 8 bases at J, leaving 2 bases unmatched. The CDR3 loop spans 14 amino acids. The CDR3 reads CASSLTDRGEKLFF. The CDR3 DNA is TGTGCCAGCAGTTTAACGGACAGGGGGGAAAAACTGTTTTTT. The full variable domain, in which reference TRBV27 and TRBJ1-4 provide the parts outside the CDR3, is EAQVTQNPRYLITVTGKKLTVTCSQNMNHEYMSWYRQDPGLGLRQIYYSMNVEVTDKGDVPEGYKVSRKEKRNFPLILESPSPNQTSLYFCASSLTDRGEKLFFGSGTQLSVL.